The sequence of this T cell receptor beta chain was determined in a study of CD8 T cells in ankylosing spondylitis. A quantitative 5'-RACE method, one with molecular barcodes, was used to make TCR beta libraries. A single record per CDR3 protein comes from TCRdb applying MiXCR to the 5' RACE reads. The sample lists 150,000 to 200,000 distinct CDR3 sequences, under 14% occurring once. This CDR3 has 13 residues. V lost 6 bases to trimming and J lost 4 bases, with 10 bases between them. Germline loops: CDR1 KGHSH, CDR2 LQKENI. This clonotype was observed at least ten times. The antigen is undetermined. Study-level results: Fewer than 10 highly homologous variants made up a TCR beta motif that seemed to typify ankylosing spondylitis blood. Clones linked to disease were reported to show significant enrichment in matched ankylosing spondylitis synovial fluid. Previous work reported some of these motif variants in the synovial fluid and blood of reactive arthritis.

The sequence came from a male donor with ankylosing spondylitis or in good health (not recorded which). V and J are TRBV18 and TRBJ1-3; the D is unclear. What was sequenced was blood, either unsorted or a sorted T cell fraction (not recorded which). The CDR3 is CASSVGPGNTIYF. The CDR3 DNA reads as TGTGCCAGCTCTGTCGGCCCGGGAAACACCATATATTTT.